This TCR beta chain was recovered during a study of shared clonotypes between healthy human individuals. The overall study: Two women and three men aged 18 to 49 served as donors. Study-wide results and limits: The expectation was that sequencing depth would affect clonotype sharing among donors. Despite large depth, sorted-subset datasets appeared incompletely sequenced.

As defined, naive CD8 cells were CD45RO-negative and positively selected for CCR7, with terminally differentiated effector memory CD45RA+ cells excluded. Nashville, Tennessee was home to all donors, who were Caucasian adults. V lost 5 bases and J lost 6; bases outside the gene matches: 16. Germline V gene sequence: CDR1 SGHRS, CDR2 YFSETQ. This CDR3 region has 17 residues. In the case of this clone: Its target is not known.

Sequenced by immunoSEQ multiplex PCR; TCRdb stores in-frame clones only, minus some. There are some 2,100,000 clones in the sample; roughly 91% occur only once, and 1.5% to 2% lies in the top ten. The chain is built from TRBV5-1 and TRBJ2-5, with TRBD2 matching 10 bases. The sample consisted of naive CD8+ T cells from PBMCs. This receptor was identified in a man younger than 35 in good health. Some clones in this sample may be carry-over from other donors' samples. In DNA, the CDR3 is TGCGCCAGCAGTCCTAGGAATCTAGCGGGAGTTGGAAAGACCCAGTACTTC. Amino acid sequence: CASSPRNLAGVGKTQYF.